The 27 T cell receptor beta chains listed next were all sequenced from one sample in a study of blood T cell repertoires in COVID-19. Clones were read by immunoSEQ multiplex PCR, and TCRdb kept only the in-frame ones, dropping some. The table has fewer than 150,000 clones, less than 85% seen once. Sequencing used peripheral blood. The receptors were gathered from a woman over 75 in a cohort sampled during active or convalescent COVID-19.

The V gene is TRBV11-3, the J gene TRBJ1-4; D unclear. Trimming shortened V by 1 base and J by 5 bases, and 5 bases separated the two germline ends. The germline gives CDR1 SGHNT, CDR2 YENEEA. The CDR3 consists of 13 residues. This CDR3 is CASSLGPNEKLFF. In DNA, the CDR3 is TGTGCCAGCAGCTTAGGTCCGAATGAAAAACTGTTTTTT.

The sample holds a few counts of this clone. The chain recombines TRBV29-1 with TRBJ2-7; TRBD2 matches 7 bases. The CDR3 has 12 amino acids. J was trimmed by 2 bases and V by 7 bases; bases with no gene match: 5. Germline V gene sequence: CDR1 SQVTM, CDR2 ANQGSEA. This chain's CDR3 is CSGETSTYEQYF. The CDR3 DNA reads TGCAGCGGGGAGACTAGCACCTACGAGCAGTACTTC.

The CDR3 nucleotides are TGTGCCAGCAGCCCCTGGGACAGGGGGAACACTGAAGCTTTCTTT. This encodes CASSPWDRGNTEAFF. The rearrangement links TRBV9 to TRBJ1-1, with 10 bases aligning to TRBD1. The junction had 4 bases not matched to a gene; V was cut back by 4 bases and J by 1 base. The CDR3 consists of 15 residues. The germline gives CDR1 SGDLS, CDR2 YYNGEE. The variable domain in full, with the rest retrieved from reference TRBV9 and TRBJ1-1, is DSGVTQTPKHLITATGQRVTLRCSPRSGDLSVYWYQQSLDQGLQFLIQYYNGEERAKGNILERFSAQQFPDLHSELNLSSLELGDSALYFCASSPWDRGNTEAFFGQGTRLTVV.

The chain uses TRBV30 and TRBJ1-2, with 8 positions matching TRBD1. The CDR3 consists of 14 residues. J lost 5 bases, V lost 2 bases, and 7 bases had no gene match. Per germline, CDR1 GTSNPN and CDR2 SVGIG (reference sequence). CDR3 DNA sequence: TGTGCCTGGAGTATGACAGGGGATTTTTATGGCTACACCTTC. Translating gives CAWSMTGDFYGYTF.

This chain joins TRBV5-4 and TRBJ1-1; perhaps TRBD1 as D (5 bases). The germline CDR1 and CDR2 sequences are SGHNT and YYREEE (reference sequence). V was cut by 4 bases and J by 1 base, with 26 bases left in between. The CDR3 runs 19 residues. The CDR3, as DNA: TGTGCCAGCAGCCAGGCCTGGCGGTGGGGACGGGAGAGGAACACTGAAGCTTTCTTT. It codes for CASSQAWRWGRERNTEAFF.

This chain links TRBV7-9 with TRBJ1-2; the match to TRBD1 covers 7 bases. Unmatched junction bases numbered 2, after V lost 5 bases and J lost 2 bases. Germline V gene sequence: CDR1 SEHNR, CDR2 FQNEAQ (reference sequence). This CDR3 is built from 13 residues. Written as DNA, the CDR3 is TGTGCCAGCAGCATGACAGGGAACTATGGCTACACCTTC. This gives the protein CASSMTGNYGYTF.

The chain uses TRBV29-1 and TRBJ2-1; 8 nucleotides align to TRBD1. The length of the CDR3 is 15 residues. J was trimmed by 9 bases and V by 3 bases; bases with no gene match: 13. CDR1 SQVTM and CDR2 ANQGSEA come from the germline V gene. The CDR3 protein is CSVEPPTRQGFEQFF. The CDR3 coding sequence is TGCAGCGTTGAGCCACCAACCAGACAGGGGTTTGAGCAGTTCTTC.

The chain employs TRBV19 and TRBJ2-7, with TRBD1 matching 12 bases. The trim removed 0 bases at V and 7 bases at J, leaving 16 bases unmatched. There are 19 residues in the CDR3. Per the germline V gene, CDR1 is LNHDA and CDR2 is SQIVND (reference sequence). The CDR3 sequence: CASSIEPPPGTGGFEEQYF. The CDR3 DNA follows: TGTGCCAGTAGTATAGAGCCCCCTCCCGGGACAGGGGGCTTTGAGGAGCAGTACTTC.

V and J are TRBV18 and TRBJ2-1; 9 bases map to TRBD1. This CDR3 contains 13 residues. V trimming: 4 bases; J trimming: 9 bases; junction bases outside the gene matches: 4. Germline-derived CDR1 and CDR2 are KGHSH and LQKENI. CDR3 DNA: TGTGCCAGCTCACTGGACAGGGGTGGTGAGCAGTTCTTC. It is translated as CASSLDRGGEQFF.

The chain has TRBV7-9 and TRBJ2-3, with D maybe TRBD1 (6 bases). CDR3 length: 15 amino acids. The germline CDR1 and CDR2 sequences are SEHNR and FQNEAQ (reference sequence). The ends were cut back, 2 bases at V and 2 bases at J, with 11 bases in the middle. The CDR3: CASSLTGQTTDTQYF. Written as DNA, the CDR3 is TGTGCCAGCAGCTTAACCGGACAGACCACAGATACGCAGTATTTT.

V gene TRBV4-2 combines with J gene TRBJ1-2, with 7 positions matching TRBD1. This CDR3 contains 17 residues. Germline CDR1 and CDR2: LGHNA and YNFKEQ. The trim removed 4 bases at V and 5 bases at J, leaving 16 bases unmatched. DNA of the CDR3: TGTGCCAGCAGCCGCCCCCTGAGGGGACAGAGGGAGTATGGCTACACCTTC. As protein: CASSRPLRGQREYGYTF.

The chain carries TRBV30 and TRBJ2-3, with TRBD2 matching 9 bases. Germline loops: CDR1 GTSNPN, CDR2 SVGIG (reference sequence). This CDR3 is 15 amino acids long. Unmatched junction bases numbered 5, after V lost 0 bases and J lost 4 bases. CDR3 sequence (DNA): TGTGCCTGGAGTGTAACGCGGGGGGGCGCAGATACGCAGTATTTT. The encoded protein is CAWSVTRGGADTQYF. The whole variable domain, filled in from reference TRBV30 and TRBJ2-3, reads SQTIHQWPATLVQPVGSPLSLECTVEGTSNPNLYWYRQAAGRGLQLLFYSVGIGQISSEVPQNLSASRPQDRQFILSSKKLLLSDSGFYLCAWSVTRGGADTQYFGPGTRLTVL.

The CDR3 DNA reads as TGTGCCAGCTCACCTGCAGGCGCGAACACCGGGGAGCTGTTTTTT. Translation gives CASSPAGANTGELFF. The chain joins TRBV18 to TRBJ2-2, with no clear D. The V end lost 3 bases, the J end lost 0 bases, and 8 bases lay between the germline ends. The CDR3 has 15 residues. Germline V gene data show CDR1 as KGHSH and CDR2 as LQKENI.

The rearrangement uses TRBV18 and TRBJ2-1; the match to TRBD1 covers 7 bases. The CDR3 covers 13 residues. Germline assignment: CDR1 KGHSH and CDR2 LQKENI. With V trimmed by 1 base and J by 9 bases, 3 bases remained unmatched. CDR3: CASSPQGAVEQFF. CDR3 sequence (DNA): TGTGCCAGCTCACCACAGGGGGCGGTTGAGCAGTTCTTC.

The V and J genes are TRBV5-1 and TRBJ1-2, with D unresolved. Germline V gene data show CDR1 as SGHRS and CDR2 as YFSETQ. Trimming took off 4 bases at V and 7 bases at J, with 23 bases between the two ends. This CDR3 is built from 16 residues. The CDR3: CASSPTRTLGKSGYTF. The CDR3 region has the DNA TGCGCCAGCAGCCCCACCCGCACCCTCGGGAAAAGTGGCTACACCTTC.

This sequence joins TRBV30 and TRBJ2-2; no definite D call. Trimming shortened V by 0 bases and J by 7 bases, and 9 bases separated the two germline ends. This CDR3 comprises 13 residues. Germline CDR1 is GTSNPN and CDR2 is SVGIG (reference sequence). As DNA, the CDR3 is TGTGCCTGGAGTGTCAAGCGCAACGGGGAGCTGTTTTTT. It is translated as CAWSVKRNGELFF.

The V and J genes are TRBV11-2 and TRBJ2-1, with D tentatively TRBD1 (6 bases). Trimming stripped 8 bases from V and 2 bases from J, with 7 bases between. Per the germline V gene, CDR1 is SGHAT and CDR2 is FQNNGV. This CDR3 spans 12 amino acids. The chain's CDR3 is CASGGPYNEQFF. DNA for the CDR3: TGTGCCAGCGGGGGCCCCTACAATGAGCAGTTCTTC. The entire variable domain, with the rest obtained from reference TRBV11-2 and TRBJ2-1, is as follows: EAGVAQSPRYKIIEKRQSVAFWCNPISGHATLYWYQQILGQGPKLLIQFQNNGVVDDSQLPKDRFSAERLKGVDSTLKIQPAKLEDSAVYLCASGGPYNEQFFGPGTRLTVL.

The table lists this clone with a few counts. The chain combines TRBV27 with TRBJ1-1, with TRBD1 as a possible D gene (5 bases). Germline CDR1 is MNHEY and CDR2 is SMNVEV (reference sequence). The CDR3 is 13 amino acids. V lost 3 bases and J 4 bases, leaving 9 bases between the germline ends. CDR3 nucleotide sequence: TGTGCCAGCAGTTTTTTCAGGGCCACTGAAGCTTTCTTT. Translating gives CASSFFRATEAFF.

The gene calls are TRBV5-1 and TRBJ1-4, with D perhaps TRBD1 (5 bases). Trimming took 4 bases from V and 0 from J, leaving 16 bases between them. The CDR3 runs to 17 residues. Germline V lookup: CDR1 SGHRS, CDR2 YFSETQ. This chain's CDR3 is CASSPTIGVATNEKLFF. CDR3 nucleotides: TGCGCCAGCAGCCCGACAATAGGGGTTGCAACTAATGAAAAACTGTTTTTT.

V gene TRBV27 combines with J gene TRBJ1-2; 8 nucleotides line up with TRBD1. CDR1 and CDR2 (germline): MNHEY, SMNVEV (reference sequence). This CDR3 has 14 amino acids. After removal of 5 bases from V and 7 bases from J, the junction contained 9 bases not matched to a gene. DNA of the CDR3: TGTGCCAGCAGTCCCTGGACAGGGTTCGGTGGCTACACCTTC. This codes for CASSPWTGFGGYTF.

The chain employs TRBV2 and TRBJ2-2, with 8 bases that match TRBD1. The trim removed 6 bases at V and 5 bases at J, leaving 2 bases unmatched. The CDR3 is made up of 13 amino acids. Germline V CDR1 and CDR2: SNHLY, FYNNEI. CDR3 loop: CASRDRETGELFF. In DNA, the CDR3 is TGTGCCAGCAGGGACAGGGAGACCGGGGAGCTGTTTTTT. The entire variable domain, with the rest obtained from reference TRBV2 and TRBJ2-2, is as follows: EPEVTQTPSHQVTQMGQEVILRCVPISNHLYFYWYRQILGQKVEFLVSFYNNEISEKSEIFDDQFSVERPDGSNFTLKIRSTKLEDSAMYFCASRDRETGELFFGEGSRLTVL.

The chain employs TRBV5-1 and TRBJ2-5, with 13 positions matching TRBD2. V trimming: 3 bases; J trimming: 7 bases; junction bases outside the gene matches: 6. CDR1 and CDR2 (germline): SGHRS, YFSETQ. This CDR3 region has 15 residues. CDR3 loop: CASSSTSGGTVTQYF. The CDR3 DNA is TGCGCCAGCAGCTCGACTAGCGGGGGGACTGTGACCCAGTACTTC.

The rearrangement joins TRBV30 to TRBJ2-5; 7 bases are shared with TRBD1. The CDR3 has 14 residues. J was trimmed by 1 base and V by 0 bases; bases with no gene match: 2. The V gene's germline CDR1 is GTSNPN and CDR2 SVGIG (reference sequence). CDR3 nucleotides: TGTGCCTGGAGTGTCACAGGGGTCCAAGAGACCCAGTACTTC. Its protein product is CAWSVTGVQETQYF. Full variable domain (outside the CDR3, taken from reference TRBV30 and TRBJ2-5): SQTIHQWPATLVQPVGSPLSLECTVEGTSNPNLYWYRQAAGRGLQLLFYSVGIGQISSEVPQNLSASRPQDRQFILSSKKLLLSDSGFYLCAWSVTGVQETQYFGPGTRLLVL.

This rearrangement joins TRBV29-1 to TRBJ2-7; D remains ambiguous. The CDR3 covers 11 residues. With 3 bases removed from V and 2 bases from J, the gap between germline ends came to 5 bases. Germline V gives CDR1 SQVTM, CDR2 ANQGSEA. The CDR3 here is CSVDCTYEQYV. The CDR3 DNA follows: TGCAGCGTTGATTGTACCTACGAGCAGTACGTC.

The V call is TRBV5-1, the J call TRBJ1-4; 10 bases are a match to TRBD1. Unmatched junction bases numbered 8, after V lost 4 bases and J lost 8 bases. The CDR3 is made up of 15 amino acids. Germline-derived CDR1 and CDR2 are SGHRS and YFSETQ. The CDR3 here is CASSTPGTGDEKLFF. The DNA for the CDR3 is TGCGCCAGCAGCACCCCCGGGACAGGGGACGAAAAACTGTTTTTT.

This chain joins TRBV5-4 and TRBJ1-2; 10 bases line up with TRBD1. This CDR3 has 16 residues. The trim removed 6 bases at V and 1 base at J, leaving 9 bases unmatched. Germline V CDR1 and CDR2: SGHNT, YYREEE (reference sequence). The CDR3 protein is CASIKGQGTFNYGYTF. For the CDR3, the DNA is TGTGCCAGCATCAAGGGACAGGGGACTTTTAACTATGGCTACACCTTC.

The chain joins TRBV14 to TRBJ2-5; TRBD1 aligns across 7 bases. Looked up from germline, CDR1 is SGHDN and CDR2 is FVKESK. CDR3 length: 15 amino acids. Losses at the gene ends were 4 bases for V and 2 bases for J; bases not matched to a gene: 7. DNA of the CDR3: TGTGCCAGCAGCCCCCTCGACAGGGCACAAGAGACCCAGTACTTC. Translation: CASSPLDRAQETQYF. Looking up the rest from reference TRBV14 and TRBJ2-5 gives the full variable domain: EAGVTQFPSHSVIEKGQTVTLRCDPISGHDNLYWYRRVMGKEIKFLLHFVKESKQDESGMPNNRFLAERTGGTYSTLKVQPAELEDSGVYFCASSPLDRAQETQYFGPGTRLLVL.